One and the same sample provided the 27 T cell receptor beta chains below, sequenced in a study of beta chain features in type 1 diabetes. The investigators reverse transcribed all of the isolated RNA, so they sequenced expressed TCRB transcripts. Profiling relied on immunoSEQ multiplex PCR, and the TCRdb table lists in-frame clones only, not all of them. Found here are roughly 610,000 clones, around 15% of them singletons; the top ten hold about 0.097%. The material sequenced was naive CD4+ T cells from blood. Every receptor here comes from a young man in good health.

This rearrangement joins TRBV6-4 to TRBJ2-1; no definite D call. The CDR3 consists of 12 residues. Germline CDR1 is MRHNA and CDR2 is SNTAGT. With 4 bases removed from V and 11 bases from J, the gap between germline ends came to 12 bases. CDR3 residues: CASSAGPNKQFF. Here the CDR3 DNA reads TGTGCCAGCAGTGCAGGACCTAATAAGCAGTTCTTC.

The chain uses TRBV2 and TRBJ2-7, with D possibly matching TRBD2 (6 bases). V was pared by 6 bases and J by 5 bases, with 11 bases between. The germline V gene encodes CDR1 SNHLY and CDR2 FYNNEI. This CDR3 is built from 12 residues. CDR3 coding DNA: TGTGCCAGCAGGGTAGGAGGGGACGAGCAGTACTTC. This encodes CASRVGGDEQYF.

Comments on this clone: The identical CDR3 is also encoded by other nucleotide sequences in the sample. The gene calls are TRBV7-9 and TRBJ1-1; 7 nucleotides line up with TRBD1. After removal of 3 bases from V and 0 bases from J, the junction contained 1 base not matched to a gene. Germline V gene data show CDR1 as SEHNR and CDR2 as FQNEAQ (reference sequence). The CDR3 has 14 amino acids. The CDR3 sequence is CASSLGQLNTEAFF. CDR3 sequence (DNA): TGTGCCAGCAGCTTGGGACAGCTGAACACTGAAGCTTTCTTT.

As regards this clone: Within the sample, other DNA sequences also encode this same CDR3. This chain uses TRBV9 with TRBJ1-1; D perhaps matches TRBD1 (5 bases). The CDR3 consists of 13 residues. Trimming shortened V by 0 bases and J by 6 bases, and 9 bases separated the two germline ends. Germline lookup yields CDR1 SGDLS and CDR2 YYNGEE. CDR3 region: CASSVDGGAEAFF. DNA of the CDR3: TGTGCCAGCAGCGTAGATGGAGGGGCTGAAGCTTTCTTT.

This clone was counted a few times. J is TRBJ2-4 and V is TRBV6-1; D is possibly TRBD1 or TRBD2 (5 bases each). Germline V gene sequence: CDR1 MNHNS, CDR2 SASEGT. V was clipped by 4 bases and J by 1 base, with 11 bases between them. CDR3 size: 15 residues. The CDR3 here is CASSGGEEAKNIQYF. The CDR3 DNA reads TGTGCCAGCAGTGGAGGGGAAGAGGCCAAAAACATTCAGTACTTC.

A few counts support this clone. V and J are TRBV21-1 and TRBJ2-3. TRBV21-1 is a known pseudogene. The CDR3 extends over 15 amino acids. The CDR3 loop is CASSKEHTSTDTQYF. The CDR3 DNA reads TGTGCCAGCAGCAAAGAGCACACTAGCACAGATACGCAGTATTTT.

The sample holds a few counts of this clone. The sample has other DNA sequences that encode this CDR3 too. The chain links TRBV9 to TRBJ1-2, with unresolved D. The CDR3 contains 14 residues. V shed 0 bases and J shed 4 bases, with 10 bases lying between them. CDR1 is SGDLS, CDR2 YYNGEE, per germline. CDR3 bases: TGTGCCAGCAGCGTAGGGACCGGGGTCTATGGCTACACCTTC. This gives the protein CASSVGTGVYGYTF.

This clone was picked up a small number of times. This chain uses TRBV5-4 with TRBJ1-1; D not resolved. V lost 2 bases and J lost 5, with 13 bases in between. CDR1 and CDR2 (germline): SGHNT, YYREEE (reference sequence). CDR3 length: 14 amino acids. CDR3 sequence reads: CASSFPRSRTEAFF. As DNA, the CDR3 is TGTGCCAGCAGCTTTCCCAGGTCAAGGACTGAAGCTTTCTTT.

V is TRBV30 and J is TRBJ2-3; D possibly corresponds to TRBD1 (5 bases). V was shortened by 2 bases and J by 0 bases, with 12 bases between the two germline ends. CDR1 GTSNPN and CDR2 SVGIG come from the germline V gene (reference sequence). CDR3 size: 15 residues. The CDR3 reads CAWSLTATSTDTQYF. For the CDR3, the DNA is TGTGCCTGGAGTCTGACAGCTACTAGCACAGATACGCAGTATTTT. Full variable domain (remainder filled in from reference TRBV30 and TRBJ2-3): SQTIHQWPATLVQPVGSPLSLECTVEGTSNPNLYWYRQAAGRGLQLLFYSVGIGQISSEVPQNLSASRPQDRQFILSSKKLLLSDSGFYLCAWSLTATSTDTQYFGPGTRLTVL.

The chain links TRBV9 to TRBJ2-2, with 8 nucleotides matching TRBD2. V shed 4 bases and J 0 bases; nucleotides not matched to a gene: 5. The germline V gene encodes CDR1 SGDLS and CDR2 YYNGEE. CDR3 size: 16 residues. The CDR3 DNA reads TGTGCCAGCAGCAAGAGACTAGCGACGAACACCGGGGAGCTGTTTTTT. Translated, it gives CASSKRLATNTGELFF.

V usage is TRBV7-6 and J usage is TRBJ2-7; weak D call: TRBD1 (5 bases). In germline, CDR1 is SGHVS, CDR2 FNYEAQ. Deletions cut 5 bases from V and 3 bases from J, with 17 bases between. This CDR3 region has 15 residues. The DNA of the CDR3 is TGTGCCAGCAGCCCAGATACAGGATCTATCTACGAGCAGTACTTC. This encodes CASSPDTGSIYEQYF.

This clone was seen a few times. The rearrangement links TRBV10-3 to TRBJ2-4; 8 positions agree with TRBD2. This CDR3 region has 14 residues. Germline CDR1 and CDR2: ENHRY and SYGVKD. After removal of 7 bases from V and 2 bases from J, the junction contained 4 bases not matched to a gene. CDR3 bases: TGTGCCATCAATGCGGGGGGTACCAAAAACATTCAGTACTTC. Amino acid sequence: CAINAGGTKNIQYF.

The V and J genes are TRBV6-5 and TRBJ2-3, with 13 nucleotides matching TRBD2. The CDR3 covers 12 residues. In germline, CDR1 is MNHEY, CDR2 SVGAGI. V lost 6 bases, J lost 11 bases, and 2 bases stayed unmatched. Here the CDR3 DNA reads TGTGCCAGCAGACGGACTAGCGGGGGGCAGTATTTT. The encoded protein is CASRRTSGGQYF.

V is TRBV6-5 and J is TRBJ2-7; TRBD1 matches 9 bases. Germline CDR1 is MNHEY and CDR2 is SVGAGI. CDR3 length equals 14 residues. The V gene end was trimmed by 2 bases and the J gene end by 5 bases; junction bases not matched to a gene: 4. The CDR3 sequence is CASSYDRGIDEQYF. CDR3 nucleotide sequence: TGTGCCAGCAGTTACGACAGGGGGATAGACGAGCAGTACTTC.

The chain employs TRBV6-5 and TRBJ1-6, with D tentatively TRBD1 (6 bases). From germline, CDR1 is MNHEY and CDR2 SVGAGI. The CDR3 runs to 16 residues. V gave up 0 bases and J gave up 8 bases, with 14 bases separating them. The chain's CDR3 is CASSYSGHREDSPLHF. As DNA, the CDR3 is TGTGCCAGCAGTTACTCCGGCCACAGGGAGGATTCACCCCTCCACTTT.

The chain combines TRBV7-3 with TRBJ2-7; weak D call: TRBD1 (5 bases). Germline values: CDR1 SGHTA, CDR2 FQGTGA. Trimming removed 0 bases from V and 3 bases from J, with 9 bases in between. This CDR3 comprises 14 residues. In DNA form, the CDR3 reads TGTGCCAGCAGCTTAACCAGGGAAGGCTACGAGCAGTACTTC. The encoded protein is CASSLTREGYEQYF. Supplemented by reference TRBV7-3 and TRBJ2-7, the full variable domain reads GAGVSQTPSNKVTEKGKYVELRCDPISGHTALYWYRQSLGQGPEFLIYFQGTGAADDSGLPNDRFFAVRPEGSVSTLKIQRTERGDSAVYLCASSLTREGYEQYFGPGTRLTVT.

This clone occurred a few times. The chain carries TRBV6-5 and TRBJ2-7; TRBD1 might be the D (6 bases). Germline assignment: CDR1 MNHEY and CDR2 SVGAGI. The ends were cut back, 2 bases at V and 0 bases at J, with 14 bases in the middle. The CDR3 is 16 residues long. CDR3 in amino acids: CASSYQFGTLSYEQYF. The CDR3 DNA sequence: TGTGCCAGCAGTTACCAATTCGGGACACTCTCCTACGAGCAGTACTTC.

This rearrangement joins TRBV7-2 to TRBJ2-3; TRBD2 matches at 7 bases. The trim removed 3 bases at V and 0 bases at J, leaving 9 bases unmatched. Germline lookup yields CDR1 SGHTA and CDR2 FQGNSA. The CDR3 consists of 17 residues. The CDR3 coding sequence is TGTGCCAGCAGCTTGGGGCCTAGCGGAGCCAGCACAGATACGCAGTATTTT. Translated, it gives CASSLGPSGASTDTQYF.

The rearrangement joins TRBV7-8 to TRBJ2-7, with D unclear. This CDR3 comprises 13 residues. Germline CDR1 is SGHVS and CDR2 is FQNEAQ. The V and J ends lost 3 bases and 3 bases respectively, with 9 bases between them. CDR3 sequence: CASSFTHYYEQYF. CDR3 in DNA: TGTGCCAGCAGCTTTACCCACTACTACGAGCAGTACTTC.

The rearrangement uses TRBV18 and TRBJ1-2; 8 nucleotides match TRBD1. There are 15 residues in the CDR3. CDR1 is KGHSH, CDR2 LQKENI, per germline. Trimming removed 3 bases from V and 4 bases from J; junction bases left unmatched: 7. CDR3 nucleotide sequence: TGTGCCAGCTCACCGGGGACAGGAGAATTCTATGGCTACACCTTC. It specifies CASSPGTGEFYGYTF.

This clone was seen a few times. V usage is TRBV27 and J usage is TRBJ1-2; D unresolved. The germline V gene has CDR1 MNHEY and CDR2 SMNVEV (reference sequence). This CDR3 spans 14 amino acids. V was shortened by 2 bases and J by 0 bases, with 7 bases between the two germline ends. DNA of the CDR3: TGTGCCAGCAGTTTACGTATAGCTAACTATGGCTACACCTTC. This codes for CASSLRIANYGYTF.

The rearrangement links TRBV7-2 to TRBJ2-2, with 16 bases fitting TRBD2. Germline trimming cut 4 bases from V and 7 bases from J; bases unmatched to any gene: 6. Germline assignment: CDR1 SGHTA and CDR2 FQGNSA. The CDR3 extends over 17 amino acids. The CDR3 DNA reads TGTGCCAGCAGCTCCCCGGGACTAGCGGGAGGGCTCGGGGAGCTGTTTTTT. Amino acids: CASSSPGLAGGLGELFF.

This clone occurred a few times. In nucleotides, the CDR3 is TGCGCCAGCAGCAAGGGACTAGCCGGCACAGATACGCAGTATTTT. Translation gives CASSKGLAGTDTQYF. The genes are TRBV5-1 and TRBJ2-3, with 9 bases identical to TRBD2. Germline V gene lookup returns CDR1 SGHRS and CDR2 YFSETQ. The CDR3 is 15 amino acids. The V gene end was trimmed by 4 bases and the J gene end by 1 base; junction bases not matched to a gene: 4.

This clone showed up just a few times. This chain joins TRBV11-2 and TRBJ1-1; TRBD1 matches 9 bases. This CDR3 spans 15 amino acids. The germline CDR1 and CDR2 sequences are SGHAT and FQNNGV. With 4 bases clipped from V and 5 bases from J, the junction kept 8 bases outside the gene matches. The CDR3 protein is CASSSHRGRGTEAFF. CDR3 sequence (DNA): TGTGCCAGCAGCTCCCACAGGGGGCGCGGGACTGAAGCTTTCTTT.

V and J are TRBV15 and TRBJ2-7, with D perhaps matching TRBD2 (6 bases). The CDR3 loop spans 14 amino acids. Looked up from germline, CDR1 is LNHNV and CDR2 is YYDKDF (reference sequence). V was shortened by 3 bases and J by 1 base, with 10 bases between the two germline ends. The CDR3 DNA is TGTGCCACCAGCAGGGAGACTAGTTCCTACGAGCAGTACTTC. Translation: CATSRETSSYEQYF.

Only a few counts were recorded for this clone. This sequence joins TRBV4-3 and TRBJ1-1; TRBD1 agrees at 7 bases. CDR1 LGHNA and CDR2 YSLEER come from the germline V gene. CDR3 length equals 14 residues. The J segment lost 0 bases and the V segment lost 4 bases, leaving 2 bases of the junction unmatched. The CDR3 DNA reads as TGCGCCAGCAGCCGACAGGGTATGAACACTGAAGCTTTCTTT. It specifies CASSRQGMNTEAFF.

This clone was detected a few times. J is TRBJ1-1 and V is TRBV29-1, with D unresolved. The CDR3 has 13 amino acids. Germline loops: CDR1 SQVTM, CDR2 ANQGSEA. V was shortened by 3 bases and J by 0 bases, with 8 bases between the two germline ends. CDR3 sequence: CSVDPWMNTEAFF. The DNA of the CDR3 is TGCAGCGTTGACCCCTGGATGAACACTGAAGCTTTCTTT.